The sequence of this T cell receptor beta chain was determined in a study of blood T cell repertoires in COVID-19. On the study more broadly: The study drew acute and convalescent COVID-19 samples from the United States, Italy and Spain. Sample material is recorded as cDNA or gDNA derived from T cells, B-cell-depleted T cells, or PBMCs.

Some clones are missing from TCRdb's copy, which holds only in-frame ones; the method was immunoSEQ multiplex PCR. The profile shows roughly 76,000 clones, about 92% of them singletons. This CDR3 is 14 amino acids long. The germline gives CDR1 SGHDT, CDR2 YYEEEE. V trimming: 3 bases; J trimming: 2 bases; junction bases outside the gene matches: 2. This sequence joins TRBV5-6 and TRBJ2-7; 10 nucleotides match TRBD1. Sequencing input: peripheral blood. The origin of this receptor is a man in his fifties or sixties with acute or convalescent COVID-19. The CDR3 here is CASSYGTGAYEQYF. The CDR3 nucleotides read TGTGCCAGCAGCTACGGGACAGGGGCCTACGAGCAGTACTTC.